These 31 T cell receptor beta chains were all obtained from the same sample, sequenced in a study of OX40 agonist ivuxolimab in advanced cancers. Preparation of the library involved the immunoSEQ multiplex PCR assay. TCRdb mirrors the immuneACCESS table, restricted to in-frame sequences. Some clones are absent from its copies; in checked studies, under half trace to an unresolved V gene, and the reason for the others is unknown. This sample gives fewer than 10,000 clones in total; more than 80% of them show up just once. The top ten clones comprise under 2% of the sample. The source was CD4+ or CD8+ T cells sorted from blood, collected in a trial of the OX40 agonist ivuxolimab. The receptors here all came from an adult with an advanced solid tumor such as melanoma, head and neck, liver or kidney cancer.

This chain joins TRBV20-1 and TRBJ2-7, with a weak D call TRBD2 (5 bases). V was pared by 5 bases and J by 6 bases, with 11 bases between. CDR1 and CDR2 (germline): DFQATT, SNEGSKA (reference sequence). The CDR3 is made up of 11 amino acids. CDR3: CSALTRGEQYF. The CDR3 nucleotides read TGCAGTGCTTTGACACGGGGCGAGCAGTACTTC.

The chain uses TRBV7-9 and TRBJ1-4; D is possibly TRBD1 (5 bases). CDR1 is SEHNR, CDR2 FQNEAQ, per germline (reference sequence). This CDR3 spans 15 amino acids. Trimming took 3 bases from V and 6 from J, leaving 14 bases between them. The chain's CDR3 is CASSFGGTGDEKLFF. The CDR3 bases are TGTGCCAGCAGCTTTGGGGGAACGGGTGATGAAAAACTGTTTTTT.

CDR3 in amino acids: CASSLDRNQPQHF. CDR3 sequence (DNA): TGTGCCAGCAGCTTAGATAGAAATCAGCCCCAGCATTTT. The rearrangement links TRBV7-2 to TRBJ1-5; D remains ambiguous. CDR1 SGHTA and CDR2 FQGNSA come from the germline V gene. CDR3 length: 13 amino acids. Trimming stripped 1 base from V and 4 bases from J, with 5 bases between.

The chain recombines TRBV19 with TRBJ2-3; maybe TRBD1 (5 bases). The CDR3 runs 15 residues. The V gene lost 3 bases and the J gene lost 4 bases, with 14 bases spanning the gap. Germline V gene data show CDR1 as LNHDA and CDR2 as SQIVND (reference sequence). The CDR3 coding sequence is TGTGCCAGTAGTATTGAAGGCAGGGCCTCAGATACGCAGTATTTT. Its protein is CASSIEGRASDTQYF.

The rearrangement uses TRBV7-9 and TRBJ2-1; 8 bases fit TRBD1. The J segment lost 1 base and the V segment lost 8 bases, leaving 4 bases of the junction unmatched. CDR3 length: 14 residues. Germline CDR1 is SEHNR and CDR2 is FQNEAQ (reference sequence). CDR3 nucleotides: TGTGCCAGCGGCAGGGGGCAATCCTACAATGAGCAGTTCTTC. It is translated as CASGRGQSYNEQFF.

V gene TRBV7-2 combines with J gene TRBJ2-1, with 9 bases identical to TRBD2. With 3 bases clipped from V and 8 bases from J, the junction kept 8 bases outside the gene matches. The CDR3 runs 15 residues. Germline CDR1 is SGHTA and CDR2 is FQGNSA. The CDR3 spells CASSFDSGSYYEQFF. CDR3 nucleotide sequence: TGTGCCAGCAGCTTCGATAGCGGGAGTTATTATGAGCAGTTCTTC.

The chain couples TRBV28 to TRBJ1-5; the match to TRBD1 covers 8 bases. Germline V gene sequence: CDR1 MDHEN, CDR2 SYDVKM. V lost 6 bases, J lost 2 bases, and 9 bases stayed unmatched. The CDR3 runs 16 residues. CDR3 loop: CASSRIDRGRNQPQHF. The CDR3 nucleotides read TGTGCCAGCAGCCGAATAGACAGGGGTCGCAATCAGCCCCAGCATTTT.

The chain joins TRBV4-2 to TRBJ2-6, with unresolved D. Germline V lookup: CDR1 LGHNA, CDR2 YNFKEQ. CDR3 length: 16 residues. Trimming removed 7 bases at V and 0 bases at J, with 13 bases between. In DNA form, the CDR3 reads TGTGCCAGCAAGGAGAACCCCAGCTCTGGGGCCAACGTCCTGACTTTC. This translates into CASKENPSSGANVLTF.

The J gene is TRBJ1-5, the V gene TRBV7-6, with a possible D match to TRBD1 (5 bases). CDR1 and CDR2 from the germline V gene are SGHVS and FNYEAQ. The ends were cut back, 5 bases at V and 5 bases at J, with 16 bases in the middle. The CDR3 loop spans 15 amino acids. The CDR3 DNA follows: TGTGCCAGCAGCCGGGAAAGGGGATTCGATCAGCCCCAGCATTTT. As protein: CASSRERGFDQPQHF.

The chain uses TRBV9 and TRBJ2-1, with 13 bases identical to TRBD2. The CDR3 extends over 17 amino acids. Per the germline V gene, CDR1 is SGDLS and CDR2 is YYNGEE. Germline trimming cut 3 bases from V and 7 bases from J; bases unmatched to any gene: 10. This chain's CDR3 is CASSATSGGAYRNEQFF. CDR3 bases: TGTGCCAGCAGCGCAACTAGCGGGGGGGCCTATCGTAATGAGCAGTTCTTC.

This chain connects TRBV4-3 to TRBJ2-7, with 8 bases that match TRBD1. The J segment lost 3 bases and the V segment lost 4 bases, leaving 2 bases of the junction unmatched. The CDR3 has 13 residues. CDR1 is LGHNA, CDR2 YSLEER, per germline. The CDR3 here is CASSRDRIYEQYF. CDR3 nucleotides: TGCGCCAGCAGCCGGGACAGGATCTACGAGCAGTACTTC.

V and J are TRBV28 and TRBJ2-3, with 9 bases that match TRBD1. V was pared by 7 bases and J by 6 bases, with 11 bases of the junction left unmatched. Germline assignment: CDR1 MDHEN and CDR2 SYDVKM. The CDR3 sequence is 15 residues long. CDR3 DNA sequence: TGTGCCAGCACCTCAGGGGACAGGGTTTTCGATACGCAGTATTTT. Translated: CASTSGDRVFDTQYF.

V is TRBV27 and J is TRBJ1-2; a possible D gene is TRBD1 (5 bases). With 6 bases removed from V and 8 bases from J, the gap between germline ends came to 13 bases. The CDR3 is 12 amino acids. Germline CDR1 reads MNHEY; CDR2 reads SMNVEV (reference sequence). This CDR3 is CASSTGRWGYTF. The CDR3 bases are TGTGCCAGCAGCACGGGACGGTGGGGCTACACCTTC.

V usage is TRBV10-2 and J usage is TRBJ1-1; TRBD1 matches 7 bases. Germline values: CDR1 WSHSY, CDR2 SAAADI. This CDR3 region has 12 residues. V lost 5 bases and J lost 7; bases outside the gene matches: 4. DNA for the CDR3: TGCGCCAGCAGTCACAGGGGTGGTGAAGCTTTCTTT. This codes for CASSHRGGEAFF.

The CDR3 region is CASSRDRNTGELFF. CDR3 nucleotide sequence: TGTGCCAGCAGTCGGGACAGGAACACCGGGGAGCTGTTTTTT. The J gene is TRBJ2-2, the V gene TRBV27; TRBD1 matches at 7 bases. CDR1 and CDR2 (germline): MNHEY, SMNVEV (reference sequence). The CDR3 contains 14 residues. V dropped 5 bases and J dropped 1; count of bases not matched to a gene: 1.

This sequence joins TRBV7-9 and TRBJ1-1; the D is unclear. This CDR3 region has 12 residues. Germline CDR1 reads SEHNR; CDR2 reads FQNEAQ (reference sequence). The V end lost 3 bases, the J end lost 7 bases, and 9 bases lay between the germline ends. The CDR3 loop is CASSFSSSEAFF. DNA of the CDR3: TGTGCCAGCAGCTTTTCAAGCAGTGAAGCTTTCTTT.

The gene calls are TRBV18 and TRBJ2-1, with 7 bases that match TRBD1. Trimming removed 3 bases from V and 4 bases from J; junction bases left unmatched: 3. CDR1 KGHSH and CDR2 LQKENI come from the germline V gene. This CDR3 region has 14 residues. This CDR3 reads CASSPKQGYNEQFF. The CDR3 region has the DNA TGTGCCAGCTCACCGAAACAGGGGTACAATGAGCAGTTCTTC.

The gene calls are TRBV29-1 and TRBJ2-3; D tentatively fits TRBD1 or TRBD2 (5 bases each). Germline loops: CDR1 SQVTM, CDR2 ANQGSEA. This CDR3 contains 13 residues. The V end lost 4 bases, the J end lost 1 base, and 9 bases lay between the germline ends. CDR3 loop: CSVGGVRTDTQYF. The CDR3 DNA follows: TGCAGCGTTGGAGGGGTACGCACAGATACGCAGTATTTT.

V is TRBV6-1 and J is TRBJ1-2; unclear D gene. V was pared by 5 bases and J by 7 bases, with 17 bases between. The CDR3 is made up of 14 amino acids. The germline CDR1 and CDR2 sequences are MNHNS and SASEGT. Here the CDR3 DNA reads TGTGCCAGCAGTTTACAGTGGCGCGGACGTGGCTACACCTTC. Residues: CASSLQWRGRGYTF.

The V gene is TRBV5-6, the J gene TRBJ2-7, with D unresolved. The V end was cut by 1 base, the J end by 5 bases, with 10 bases between. The CDR3 contains 13 residues. In germline, CDR1 is SGHDT, CDR2 YYEEEE. DNA of the CDR3: TGTGCCAGCAGCTTGATTGGGGTCAACGAGCAGTACTTC. This encodes CASSLIGVNEQYF.

The CDR3 sequence: CASSLLGLQAYEQYF. CDR3 nucleotide sequence: TGTGCCAGCAGCTTATTGGGACTCCAAGCCTACGAGCAGTACTTC. V usage is TRBV7-9 and J usage is TRBJ2-7; D perhaps matches TRBD2 (6 bases). V gave up 2 bases and J gave up 2 bases, with 13 bases separating them. This CDR3 spans 15 amino acids. CDR1 SEHNR and CDR2 FQNEAQ come from the germline V gene (reference sequence).

This clone was observed once. This chain uses TRBV9 with TRBJ1-1; D not certain. Deletions cut 0 bases from V and 0 bases from J, with 12 bases between. CDR3 length: 16 amino acids. Germline loops: CDR1 SGDLS, CDR2 YYNGEE. CDR3 sequence reads: CASSVVGGGLNTEAFF. The CDR3 DNA sequence: TGTGCCAGCAGCGTAGTTGGAGGCGGTTTGAACACTGAAGCTTTCTTT.

The CDR3: CASSQGDWSGANVLTF. The CDR3 nucleotides are TGTGCCAGCAGCCAAGGGGACTGGTCTGGGGCCAACGTCCTGACTTTC. This rearrangement joins TRBV4-2 to TRBJ2-6; tentative D call: TRBD2 (6 bases). Germline values: CDR1 LGHNA, CDR2 YNFKEQ. The CDR3 has 16 residues. V was shortened by 1 base and J by 1 base, with 8 bases between the two germline ends.

This clone was seen a single time. The rearrangement uses TRBV11-2 and TRBJ1-2, with unresolved D. Deletions cut 1 base from V and 7 bases from J, with 16 bases between. The length of the CDR3 is 15 residues. Germline CDR1 reads SGHAT; CDR2 reads FQNNGV. The CDR3 DNA is TGTGCCAGCAGCTTAGGTGGGGAGGGCGGTGGTGGCTACACCTTC. Its translation: CASSLGGEGGGGYTF.

The chain employs TRBV5-1 and TRBJ2-7; 11 bases map to TRBD2. V gave up 2 bases and J gave up 2 bases; unmatched junction bases: 3. Germline V gives CDR1 SGHRS, CDR2 YFSETQ. CDR3 length: 15 amino acids. Here the CDR3 reads CASSFLAGGTYEQYF. DNA of the CDR3: TGCGCCAGCAGCTTTTTAGCGGGAGGGACCTACGAGCAGTACTTC.

V and J are TRBV5-8 and TRBJ2-1; D possibly corresponds to TRBD2 (5 bases). Germline values: CDR1 SGHTS, CDR2 YDEGEE. The CDR3 runs 12 residues. The V end lost 3 bases, the J end lost 9 bases, and 10 bases lay between the germline ends. CDR3 sequence (DNA): TGTGCCAGCAGCTCGTCCGGGGTTGAGCAGTTCTTC. Protein product: CASSSSGVEQFF.

The rearrangement joins TRBV2 to TRBJ2-4; weak D call: TRBD2 (6 bases). With 6 bases removed from V and 4 bases from J, the gap between germline ends came to 13 bases. Germline lookup yields CDR1 SNHLY and CDR2 FYNNEI. This CDR3 has 14 residues. The CDR3 protein is CASSAGPEKNIQYF. CDR3 coding DNA: TGTGCCAGCAGCGCGGGACCGGAAAAAAACATTCAGTACTTC.

In regard to this clone: Other nucleotide sequences from this sample produce the same CDR3. The rearrangement joins TRBV27 to TRBJ1-6, with D unresolved. This CDR3 is built from 13 residues. Looked up from germline, CDR1 is MNHEY and CDR2 is SMNVEV (reference sequence). Trimming shortened V by 8 bases and J by 4 bases, and 9 bases separated the two germline ends. Here the CDR3 DNA reads TGTGCCAGCCGGGAATCTTATAATTCACCCCTCCACTTT. Translating gives CASRESYNSPLHF.

The chain joins TRBV5-4 to TRBJ2-3; D is possibly TRBD1 (5 bases). Germline CDR1 reads SGHNT; CDR2 reads YYREEE (reference sequence). With 4 bases removed from V and 5 bases from J, the gap between germline ends came to 14 bases. This CDR3 has 14 amino acids. The CDR3 is CASSMKDTGDTQYF. The CDR3 DNA reads as TGTGCCAGCAGCATGAAAGACACAGGAGATACGCAGTATTTT.

The V call is TRBV6-4, the J call TRBJ2-6, with D unclear. CDR3 length: 15 amino acids. The V and J ends lost 4 bases and 0 bases respectively, with 7 bases between them. Germline CDR1 MRHNA, CDR2 SNTAGT. CDR3 coding DNA: TGTGCCAGCAGTGTAGATAGCTCTGGGGCCAACGTCCTGACTTTC. This encodes CASSVDSSGANVLTF.

The count of this clone is one. The chain employs TRBV5-4 and TRBJ2-5; D is undetermined. V shed 0 bases and J shed 5 bases, with 8 bases lying between them. The germline CDR1 and CDR2 sequences are SGHNT and YYREEE (reference sequence). The CDR3 extends over 13 amino acids. The CDR3 loop is CASSLGILETQYF. The CDR3 DNA is TGTGCCAGCAGCTTGGGGATTCTCGAGACCCAGTACTTC.